These 27 T cell receptor beta chains came from one sample sequenced in a study of regulatory T cells in long-lasting Graves disease. Sequencing libraries for TCR beta were prepared with iRepertoire HTBI primers and Arm-PCR of CDR3 regions. From the multiplex PCR reads, TCRdb called clonotypes with MiXCR, one entry per CDR3 protein. The table has roughly 700,000 distinct CDR3 sequences, around 30% seen once. Time point noted: persistent/refractory GD, antithyroid drugs over 5 years with positive TRAb. RNA from PBMCs was the source of the TCR library. Sequenced material: peripheral blood mononuclear cells (PBMCs), taken when the disease was refractory, from a patient treated with antithyroid drugs. These receptors came from a female donor with Graves disease.

This clonotype has more than one count but fewer than ten. The chain recombines TRBV12-3 or TRBV12-4 with TRBJ1-1; no definite D call. The length of the CDR3 is 17 residues. The V end was cut by 6 bases, the J end by 0 bases, with 20 bases between. The CDR3 DNA reads TGTGCCAGCAGCCCTAGAGGCGATGGACGGTTGAACACTGAAGCTTTCTTT. Translation gives CASSPRGDGRLNTEAFF.

This clonotype was picked up a small number of times. The chain links TRBV2 to TRBJ2-7; TRBD2 matches at 8 bases. V was clipped by 6 bases and J by 2 bases; unmatched bases: 12. Germline V CDR1 and CDR2: SNHLY, FYNNEI. This CDR3 has 16 amino acids. The CDR3 here is CASRDSTSGYTYEQYF. CDR3 nucleotides: TGTGCCAGCAGGGACTCCACTAGCGGTTACACCTACGAGCAGTACTTC.

V usage is TRBV3-1 and J usage is TRBJ1-2; D is undetermined. V was pared by 0 bases and J by 3 bases, with 11 bases between. Germline CDR1 is LGHDT and CDR2 is YNNKEL (reference sequence). The CDR3 has 15 amino acids. The CDR3 is CASSQDIQVYYGYTF. The CDR3 DNA sequence: TGTGCCAGCAGCCAAGATATCCAGGTTTACTATGGCTACACCTTC.

This clonotype was seen a handful of times. This chain joins TRBV6-2 or TRBV6-3 and TRBJ1-5; D ambiguous. V shed 5 bases and J shed 7 bases, with 27 bases lying between them. The germline CDR1 and CDR2 sequences are MNHEY and SVGEGT. This CDR3 has 18 amino acids. CDR3 sequence reads: CASSGQVAKAAGGQPQHF. Written as DNA, the CDR3 is TGTGCCAGCAGTGGTCAAGTAGCGAAGGCGGCTGGCGGGCAGCCCCAGCATTTT.

The J gene is TRBJ1-2, the V gene TRBV30; D perhaps matches TRBD1 (5 bases). V lost 1 base to trimming and J lost 0 bases, with 9 bases between them. This CDR3 has 14 residues. The germline CDR1 and CDR2 sequences are GTSNPN and SVGIG (reference sequence). CDR3 sequence: CAWSEGRTNYGYTF. CDR3 nucleotide sequence: TGTGCCTGGAGTGAGGGACGGACTAACTATGGCTACACCTTC.

This clonotype was seen a few times. The chain uses TRBV19 and TRBJ1-2; D unclear. The CDR3 is 11 amino acids. Deletions cut 7 bases from V and 7 bases from J, with 10 bases between. Germline CDR1 reads LNHDA; CDR2 reads SQIVND (reference sequence). The CDR3 DNA is TGTGCCAGTAATGGTGGTTTTGGCTACACCTTC. The encoded protein is CASNGGFGYTF.

The gene calls are TRBV9 and TRBJ2-4; D perhaps matches TRBD1 (5 bases). Trimming cost V 0 bases and J 0 bases, with 10 bases left between them. From germline, CDR1 is SGDLS and CDR2 YYNGEE. CDR3 length: 16 residues. CDR3 in DNA: TGTGCCAGCAGCGTAGGAAGGACACTAGCCAAAAACATTCAGTACTTC. Translated, it gives CASSVGRTLAKNIQYF.

The chain uses TRBV28 and TRBJ1-6; D possibly corresponds to TRBD1 (5 bases). Germline V CDR1 and CDR2: MDHEN, SYDVKM. V lost 1 base, J lost 5 bases, and 15 bases lay in between. CDR3 length: 17 residues. The CDR3: CASSLLNVGVNNSPLHF. In DNA form, the CDR3 reads TGTGCCAGCAGTTTATTAAATGTGGGGGTGAATAATTCACCCCTCCACTTT.

This clonotype has just a few counts. The chain joins TRBV5-4 to TRBJ1-1; the D is unclear. Trimming pared 5 bases from V and 0 bases from J, leaving 14 bases between. The germline gives CDR1 SGHNT, CDR2 YYREEE (reference sequence). The CDR3 has 15 amino acids. The CDR3 sequence: CASRSRQSMNTEAFF. The CDR3 DNA follows: TGTGCCAGCAGATCCAGGCAGTCCATGAACACTGAAGCTTTCTTT.

This clonotype appeared many times. The rearrangement joins TRBV6-9 to TRBJ1-2; 11 nucleotides match TRBD1. There are 16 residues in the CDR3. V gave up 4 bases and J gave up 4 bases; unmatched junction bases: 8. The germline CDR1 and CDR2 sequences are MNHGY and SVAAGI. CDR3 coding DNA: TGTGCCAGCAGTTTCCCCTCGGACAGGGGGCTCTATGGCTACACCTTC. Translated, it gives CASSFPSDRGLYGYTF.

This rearrangement joins TRBV20-1 to TRBJ2-7; 11 bases map to TRBD2. The CDR3 consists of 14 residues. Per the germline V gene, CDR1 is DFQATT and CDR2 is SNEGSKA (reference sequence). V shed 6 bases and J 3 bases; nucleotides not matched to a gene: 7. CDR3 sequence reads: CSAAGTSGFYEQYF. CDR3 nucleotide sequence: TGCAGTGCAGCCGGGACTAGCGGTTTCTACGAGCAGTACTTC.

In this sample, this clonotype turned up a few times. V and J are TRBV20-1 and TRBJ1-4; TRBD1 might be the D (5 bases). V lost 0 bases to trimming and J lost 8 bases, with 19 bases between them. The CDR3 runs 16 residues. Looked up from germline, CDR1 is DFQATT and CDR2 is SNEGSKA (reference sequence). The CDR3 DNA reads TGCAGTGCTAGAGATCCCCGACAGACTGTTAGGGAAAAACTGTTTTTT. It yields the protein CSARDPRQTVREKLFF.

The V gene is TRBV27, the J gene TRBJ2-6; D tentatively reads TRBD1 or TRBD2 (6 bases each). The CDR3 is 16 residues long. Deletions cut 0 bases from V and 2 bases from J, with 8 bases between. CDR1 is MNHEY, CDR2 SMNVEV, per germline (reference sequence). The CDR3 sequence: CASSLSGGPGANVLTF. In DNA form, the CDR3 reads TGTGCCAGCAGTTTATCAGGGGGGCCTGGGGCCAACGTCCTGACTTTC.

The V call is TRBV19, the J call TRBJ1-1; unclear D gene. Germline lookup yields CDR1 LNHDA and CDR2 SQIVND (reference sequence). V gave up 3 bases and J gave up 2 bases, with 10 bases separating them. This CDR3 has 14 amino acids. CDR3: CASSILRRNTEAFF. The CDR3 DNA is TGTGCCAGTAGTATCCTACGGAGAAACACTGAAGCTTTCTTT.

Ten or more counts support this clonotype. The chain has TRBV6-1 and TRBJ2-7, with D perhaps assigned TRBD1 or TRBD2 (6 bases each). The length of the CDR3 is 14 residues. Germline V gene sequence: CDR1 MNHNS, CDR2 SASEGT. V shed 7 bases and J shed 6 bases, with 19 bases lying between them. CDR3 nucleotides: TGTGCCAGCATTGACGCGGGGCGAGGGGGCGAGCAGTACTTC. It is translated as CASIDAGRGGEQYF.

The chain links TRBV3-1 to TRBJ2-4; 9 bases align to TRBD2. The length of the CDR3 is 14 residues. V trimming: 4 bases; J trimming: 7 bases; junction bases outside the gene matches: 5. Germline lookup yields CDR1 LGHDT and CDR2 YNNKEL (reference sequence). The CDR3, as DNA: TGTGCCAGCAGCCCCACGGCGGGAGGGAACATTCAGTACTTC. Translated: CASSPTAGGNIQYF. Full variable domain (outside the CDR3, taken from reference TRBV3-1 and TRBJ2-4): DTAVSQTPKYLVTQMGNDKSIKCEQNLGHDTMYWYKQDSKKFLKIMFSYNNKELIINETVPNRFSPKSPDKAHLNLHINSLELGDSAVYFCASSPTAGGNIQYFGAGTRLSVL.

The chain joins TRBV12-3 or TRBV12-4 to TRBJ1-2; TRBD1 matches 7 bases. With V trimmed by 0 bases and J by 3 bases, 4 bases remained unmatched. The CDR3 spans 15 residues. CDR3 nucleotide sequence: TGTGCCAGCAGTTTAGCGCTCGACAGGGACTATGGCTACACCTTC. Translating it yields CASSLALDRDYGYTF.

This clonotype was counted a few times. J is TRBJ2-7 and V is TRBV6-2 or TRBV6-3; TRBD1 aligns across 9 bases. In germline, CDR1 is MNHEY, CDR2 SVGEGT. The CDR3 has 17 residues. V dropped 0 bases and J dropped 0; count of bases not matched to a gene: 6. CDR3 residues: CASSYSSVTGGSYEQYF. The CDR3 nucleotides are TGTGCCAGCAGTTACTCGAGCGTGACAGGGGGCTCCTACGAGCAGTACTTC.

The J gene is TRBJ1-5, the V gene TRBV19; D perhaps matches TRBD1 (6 bases). Germline V gene data show CDR1 as LNHDA and CDR2 as SQIVND (reference sequence). Deletions cut 6 bases from V and 5 bases from J, with 20 bases between. The CDR3 totals 16 residues. CDR3 sequence reads: CASRGRGVGTYQPQHF. In DNA form, the CDR3 reads TGTGCCAGTAGGGGCAGGGGTGTTGGGACCTATCAGCCCCAGCATTTT.

The V call is TRBV3-1, the J call TRBJ1-2; possibly TRBD1 for D (6 bases). This CDR3 comprises 15 residues. Per the germline V gene, CDR1 is LGHDT and CDR2 is YNNKEL (reference sequence). V lost 1 base, J lost 3 bases, and 12 bases lay in between. The CDR3 protein is CASSQGQEAHYGYTF. The CDR3 DNA reads as TGTGCCAGCAGCCAAGGACAGGAGGCCCACTATGGCTACACCTTC.

This clonotype has more than one count but fewer than ten. The V and J genes are TRBV20-1 and TRBJ1-1; no reliable D call. The CDR3 runs 10 residues. Germline CDR1 and CDR2: DFQATT and SNEGSKA (reference sequence). V shed 5 bases and J shed 5 bases, with 6 bases lying between them. The CDR3 DNA is TGCAGTGCTCTGTGGACTGAAGCTTTCTTT. Translation gives CSALWTEAFF.

This clonotype has just a few counts. CDR3 residues: CASSLGGDRVRAEAFF. CDR3 bases: TGTGCCAGCAGCTTAGGGGGGGACAGGGTACGCGCTGAAGCTTTCTTT. V and J are TRBV7-2 and TRBJ1-1, with 9 positions matching TRBD1. V gave up 1 base and J gave up 6 bases; unmatched junction bases: 9. Per the germline V gene, CDR1 is SGHTA and CDR2 is FQGNSA. The CDR3 extends over 16 amino acids.

The rearrangement joins TRBV29-1 to TRBJ2-2, with D perhaps being TRBD1 or TRBD2 (5 bases each). In germline, CDR1 is SQVTM, CDR2 ANQGSEA. The CDR3 runs to 15 residues. V was shortened by 5 bases and J by 4 bases, with 17 bases between the two germline ends. The CDR3 here is CSVLPGTSSTGELFF. The DNA of the CDR3 is TGCAGCGTTCTCCCGGGGACCTCGAGCACCGGGGAGCTGTTTTTT.

There are many counts of this clonotype. This chain connects TRBV12-3 or TRBV12-4 to TRBJ2-7; TRBD2 matches 8 bases. The CDR3 runs 15 residues. V was pared by 5 bases and J by 0 bases, with 6 bases of the junction left unmatched. CDR3 in amino acids: CASSLSGRLSYEQYF. The CDR3 DNA reads TGTGCCAGCAGTCTAAGCGGGAGACTCTCCTACGAGCAGTACTTC.

This clonotype has a count of ten or more. This chain joins TRBV2 and TRBJ1-4, with TRBD1 matching 7 bases. Germline V gene data show CDR1 as SNHLY and CDR2 as FYNNEI. J was trimmed by 8 bases and V by 6 bases; bases with no gene match: 6. The CDR3 has 13 residues. The CDR3 sequence is CASRLTGSEKLFF. CDR3 sequence (DNA): TGTGCCAGCAGATTGACAGGGTCGGAAAAACTGTTTTTT.

V and J are TRBV6-5 and TRBJ1-5, with D possibly being TRBD1 (5 bases). The CDR3 contains 14 residues. V was shortened by 0 bases and J by 8 bases, with 11 bases between the two germline ends. Germline assignment: CDR1 MNHEY and CDR2 SVGAGI. The CDR3 bases are TGTGCCAGCAGTTACTCCGACAGTATTAAGCCCCAGCATTTT. Translating it yields CASSYSDSIKPQHF.

The chain links TRBV5-1 to TRBJ2-5; D remains unclear. Germline loops: CDR1 SGHRS, CDR2 YFSETQ. This CDR3 region has 15 residues. The germline V and J ends were trimmed by 1 base and 2 bases, with 12 bases remaining between them. The CDR3 DNA reads as TGCGCCAGCAGCTTGAGCAGGACCCTTCAAGAGACCCAGTACTTC. This translates into CASSLSRTLQETQYF.